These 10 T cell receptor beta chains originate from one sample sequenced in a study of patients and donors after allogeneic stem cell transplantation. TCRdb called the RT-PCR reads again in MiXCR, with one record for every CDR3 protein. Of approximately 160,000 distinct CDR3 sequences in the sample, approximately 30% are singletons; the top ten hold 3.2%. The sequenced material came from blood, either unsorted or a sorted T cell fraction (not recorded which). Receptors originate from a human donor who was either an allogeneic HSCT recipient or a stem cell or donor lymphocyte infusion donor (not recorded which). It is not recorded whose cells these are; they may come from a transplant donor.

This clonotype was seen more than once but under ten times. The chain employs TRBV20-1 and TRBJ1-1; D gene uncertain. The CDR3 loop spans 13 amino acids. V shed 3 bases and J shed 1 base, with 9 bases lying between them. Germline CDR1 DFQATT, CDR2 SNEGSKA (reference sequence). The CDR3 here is CSASRQQNTEAFF. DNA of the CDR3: TGCAGTGCTAGCAGGCAGCAGAACACTGAAGCTTTCTTT.

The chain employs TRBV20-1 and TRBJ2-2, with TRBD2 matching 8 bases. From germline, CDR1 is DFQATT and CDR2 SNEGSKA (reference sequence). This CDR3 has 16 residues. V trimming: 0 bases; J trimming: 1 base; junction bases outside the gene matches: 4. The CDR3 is CSARDQGLENTGELFF. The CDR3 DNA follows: TGCAGTGCTAGAGATCAGGGACTAGAGAACACCGGGGAGCTGTTTTTT.

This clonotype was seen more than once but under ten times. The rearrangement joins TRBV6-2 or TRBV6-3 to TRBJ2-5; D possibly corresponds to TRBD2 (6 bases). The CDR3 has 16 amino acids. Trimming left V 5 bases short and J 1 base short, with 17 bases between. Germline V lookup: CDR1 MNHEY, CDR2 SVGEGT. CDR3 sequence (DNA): TGTGCCAGCAGTACCCTCAGGAGGGGCAGCCAAGAGACCCAGTACTTC. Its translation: CASSTLRRGSQETQYF.

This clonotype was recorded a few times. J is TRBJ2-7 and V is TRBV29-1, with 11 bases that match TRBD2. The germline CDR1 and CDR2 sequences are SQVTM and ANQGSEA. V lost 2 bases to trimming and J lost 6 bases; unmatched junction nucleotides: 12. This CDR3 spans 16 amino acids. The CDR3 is CSVEFSLAGGPFEQYF. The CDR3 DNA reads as TGCAGCGTTGAATTCTCTTTAGCGGGAGGGCCCTTCGAGCAGTACTTC.

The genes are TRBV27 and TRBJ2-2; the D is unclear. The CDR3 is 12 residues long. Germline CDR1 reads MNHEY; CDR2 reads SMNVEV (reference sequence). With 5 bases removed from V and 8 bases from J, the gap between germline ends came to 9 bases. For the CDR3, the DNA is TGTGCCAGCAGTGCACAAGTTGGGGAGCTGTTTTTT. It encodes CASSAQVGELFF.

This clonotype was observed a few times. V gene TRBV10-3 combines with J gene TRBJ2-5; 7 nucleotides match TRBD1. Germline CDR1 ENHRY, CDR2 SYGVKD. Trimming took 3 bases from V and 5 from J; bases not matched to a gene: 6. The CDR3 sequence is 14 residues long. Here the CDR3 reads CAISDDRAGETQYF. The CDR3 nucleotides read TGTGCCATCAGTGACGACAGGGCCGGGGAGACCCAGTACTTC.

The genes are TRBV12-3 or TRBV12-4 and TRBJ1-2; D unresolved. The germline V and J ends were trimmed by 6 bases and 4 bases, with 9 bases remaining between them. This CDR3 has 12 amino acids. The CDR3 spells CASSQEPYGYTF. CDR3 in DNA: TGTGCCAGCAGCCAGGAACCCTATGGCTACACCTTC.

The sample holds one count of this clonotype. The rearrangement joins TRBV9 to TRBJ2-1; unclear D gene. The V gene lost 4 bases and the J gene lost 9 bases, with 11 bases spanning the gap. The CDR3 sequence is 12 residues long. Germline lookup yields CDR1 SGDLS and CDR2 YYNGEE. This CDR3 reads CASSSPWSEQFF. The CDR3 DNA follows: TGTGCCAGCAGCTCCCCCTGGAGTGAGCAGTTCTTC.

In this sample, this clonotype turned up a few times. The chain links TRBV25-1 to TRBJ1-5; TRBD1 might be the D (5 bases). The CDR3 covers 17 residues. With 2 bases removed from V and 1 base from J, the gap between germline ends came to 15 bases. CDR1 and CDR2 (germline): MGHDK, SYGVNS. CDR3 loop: CASSETSKGASNQPQHF. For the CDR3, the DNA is TGTGCCAGCAGTGAAACTTCCAAAGGGGCGAGCAATCAGCCCCAGCATTTT.

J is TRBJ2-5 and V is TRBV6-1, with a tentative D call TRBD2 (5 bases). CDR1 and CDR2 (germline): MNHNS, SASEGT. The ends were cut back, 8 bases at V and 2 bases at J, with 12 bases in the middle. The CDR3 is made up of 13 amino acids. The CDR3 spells CASCRLPQETQYF. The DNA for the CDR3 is TGTGCCAGCTGCAGACTACCTCAAGAGACCCAGTACTTC.